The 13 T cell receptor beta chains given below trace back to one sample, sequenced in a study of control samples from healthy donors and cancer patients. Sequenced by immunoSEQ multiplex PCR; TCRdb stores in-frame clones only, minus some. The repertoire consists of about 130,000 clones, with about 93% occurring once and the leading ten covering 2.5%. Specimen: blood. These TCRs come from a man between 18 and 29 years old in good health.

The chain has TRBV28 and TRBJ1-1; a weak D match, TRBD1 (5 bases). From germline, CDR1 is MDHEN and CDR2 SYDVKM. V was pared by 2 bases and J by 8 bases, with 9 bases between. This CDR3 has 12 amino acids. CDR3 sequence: CASSLKNREAFF. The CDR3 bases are TGTGCCAGCAGTTTAAAGAACAGGGAAGCTTTCTTT.

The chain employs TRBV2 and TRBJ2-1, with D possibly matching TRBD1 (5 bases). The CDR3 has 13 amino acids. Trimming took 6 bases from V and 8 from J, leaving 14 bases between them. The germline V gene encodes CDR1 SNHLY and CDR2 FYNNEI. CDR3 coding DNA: TGTGCCAGCAGCCGACAGATTTTCCATGAGCAGTTCTTC. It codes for CASSRQIFHEQFF.

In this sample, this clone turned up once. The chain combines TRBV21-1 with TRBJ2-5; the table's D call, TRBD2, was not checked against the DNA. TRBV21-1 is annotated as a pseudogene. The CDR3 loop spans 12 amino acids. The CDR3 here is CASGREDDEGYF. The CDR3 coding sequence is TGTGCCAGCGGCAGGGAGGATGACGAGGGGTACTTC.

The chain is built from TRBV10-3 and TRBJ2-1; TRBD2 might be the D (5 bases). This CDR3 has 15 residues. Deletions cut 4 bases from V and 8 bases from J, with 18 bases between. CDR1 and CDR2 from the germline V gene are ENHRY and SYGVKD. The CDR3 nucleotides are TGTGCCATCAGTGGGGCCGGACTGCTTTCCGATGAGCAGTTCTTC. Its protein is CAISGAGLLSDEQFF.

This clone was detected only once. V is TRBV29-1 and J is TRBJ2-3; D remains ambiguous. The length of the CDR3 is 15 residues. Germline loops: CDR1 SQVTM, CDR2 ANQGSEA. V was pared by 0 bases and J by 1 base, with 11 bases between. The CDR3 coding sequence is TGCAGCGTTGAAGACCGGAGATCTGGCACAGATACGCAGTATTTT. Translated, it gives CSVEDRRSGTDTQYF.

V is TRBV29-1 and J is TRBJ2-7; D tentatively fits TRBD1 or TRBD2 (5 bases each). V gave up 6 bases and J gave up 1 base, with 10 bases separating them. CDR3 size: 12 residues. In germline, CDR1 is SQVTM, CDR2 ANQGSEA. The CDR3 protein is CSVDGGSYEQYF. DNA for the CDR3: TGCAGCGTGGATGGGGGTTCCTACGAGCAGTACTTC.

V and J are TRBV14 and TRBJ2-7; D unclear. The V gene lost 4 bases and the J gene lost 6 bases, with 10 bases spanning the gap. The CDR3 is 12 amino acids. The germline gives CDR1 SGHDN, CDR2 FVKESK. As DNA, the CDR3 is TGTGCCAGCAGCCTACGGAGTGGCGAGCAGTACTTC. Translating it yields CASSLRSGEQYF.

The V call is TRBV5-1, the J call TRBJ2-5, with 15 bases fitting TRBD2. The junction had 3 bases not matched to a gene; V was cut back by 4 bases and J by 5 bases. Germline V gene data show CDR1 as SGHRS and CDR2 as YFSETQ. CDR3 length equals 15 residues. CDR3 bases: TGCGCCAGCAGCAGCGGGACTAGCGGGGGGGAGACCCAGTACTTC. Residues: CASSSGTSGGETQYF.

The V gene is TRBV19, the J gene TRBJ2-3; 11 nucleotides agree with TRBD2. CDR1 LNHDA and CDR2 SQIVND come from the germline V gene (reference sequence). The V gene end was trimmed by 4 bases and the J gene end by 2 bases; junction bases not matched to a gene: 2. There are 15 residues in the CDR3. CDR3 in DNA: TGTGCCAGTAGTAGGACTAGCGGGTCCACAGATACGCAGTATTTT. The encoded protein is CASSRTSGSTDTQYF.

CDR3 in DNA: TGTGCCAGCAGTTACTCCCACCCACCAACAAGGGAGCATTTT. This encodes CASSYSHPPTREHF. The chain joins TRBV6-5 to TRBJ1-5; D remains unclear. The CDR3 length is 14 residues. V was cut by 0 bases and J by 14 bases, with 17 bases left in between. Germline V lookup: CDR1 MNHEY, CDR2 SVGAGI.

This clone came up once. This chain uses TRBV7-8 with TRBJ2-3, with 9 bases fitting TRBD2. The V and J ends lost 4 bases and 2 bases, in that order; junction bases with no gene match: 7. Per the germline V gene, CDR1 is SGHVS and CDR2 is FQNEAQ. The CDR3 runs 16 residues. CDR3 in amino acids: CASSYSGGPATDTQYF. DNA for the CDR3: TGTGCCAGCAGCTATAGCGGGGGCCCGGCCACAGATACGCAGTATTTT.

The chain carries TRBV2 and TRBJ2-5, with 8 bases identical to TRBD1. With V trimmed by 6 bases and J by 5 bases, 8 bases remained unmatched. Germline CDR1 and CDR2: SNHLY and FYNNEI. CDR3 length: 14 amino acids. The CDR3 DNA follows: TGTGCCAGCAGGGTTCGGACAGGGCCGGAGACCCAGTACTTC. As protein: CASRVRTGPETQYF.

The CDR3 here is CASSPIGTGNTEAFF. The CDR3 region has the DNA TGTGCCAGCTCACCGATAGGTACAGGGAACACTGAAGCTTTCTTT. The chain employs TRBV18 and TRBJ1-1; the D gene is possibly TRBD1 (5 bases). V lost 3 bases and J 1 base, leaving 12 bases between the germline ends. Germline assignment: CDR1 KGHSH and CDR2 LQKENI. CDR3 size: 15 residues.